These 5 T cell receptor beta chains originate from one sample sequenced in a study of T cells in Graves' hyperthyroidism and ophthalmopathy. Amplified TCR beta CDR3 regions derived from RNA transcripts. HTBI primers drove first-round RT-PCR of the TCR CDR3. TCRdb reanalysed the multiplex PCR reads using MiXCR and keeps one entry per CDR3 protein. The repertoire has 500,000 to 550,000 distinct CDR3 sequences, 20% of them found once; the top ten carry approximately 50%. Sequenced sample: blood. These receptors were obtained from a man aged 40-49 years with Graves' ophthalmopathy.

The chain couples TRBV19 to TRBJ1-1, with D possibly TRBD1 on 5 matching bases. CDR3 length: 16 residues. The germline V gene encodes CDR1 LNHDA and CDR2 SQIVND (reference sequence). V lost 3 bases and J lost 1, with 15 bases in between. Written as DNA, the CDR3 is TGTGCCAGTAGTATGGGAGGGACCGGGGCGAACACTGAAGCTTTCTTT. Translated: CASSMGGTGANTEAFF.

The chain combines TRBV2 with TRBJ2-7; TRBD1 matches 7 bases. The CDR3 loop spans 15 amino acids. J gave up 2 bases and V 6 bases, and 10 bases lay outside the gene matches. Germline V gene sequence: CDR1 SNHLY, CDR2 FYNNEI. The CDR3 reads CASRVTGSTTYEQYF. CDR3 sequence (DNA): TGTGCCAGCAGAGTGACAGGGTCCACTACCTACGAGCAGTACTTC.

V and J are TRBV10-2 and TRBJ1-1; perhaps TRBD1 as D (5 bases). Germline V lookup: CDR1 WSHSY, CDR2 SAAADI. Between the trimmed V and J ends, which lost 0 bases and 11 bases, there was a span of 13 bases. The CDR3 runs to 13 residues. The DNA of the CDR3 is TGCGCCAGCAGTGAGTCGAGAGGCAGGGTGGCTTTCTTT. This sequence encodes CASSESRGRVAFF.

This chain uses TRBV20-1 with TRBJ2-7; tentative D call: TRBD2 (7 bases). This CDR3 has 12 residues. Germline CDR1 is DFQATT and CDR2 is SNEGSKA (reference sequence). Trimming shortened V by 6 bases and J by 2 bases, and 11 bases separated the two germline ends. The CDR3 DNA sequence: TGCAGTGCGTGGGGGGGCCCCTACGAGCAGTACTTC. It is translated as CSAWGGPYEQYF.

This clonotype was detected many times. This chain links TRBV2 with TRBJ1-5; unclear D gene. This CDR3 is 12 amino acids long. The V gene's germline CDR1 is SNHLY and CDR2 FYNNEI. V shed 8 bases and J shed 2 bases, with 7 bases lying between them. The CDR3 coding sequence is TGTGCCAGCCAGACACGCAATCAGCCCCAGCATTTT. Protein sequence: CASQTRNQPQHF. Variable domain in full (rest from reference TRBV2 and TRBJ1-5): EPEVTQTPSHQVTQMGQEVILRCVPISNHLYFYWYRQILGQKVEFLVSFYNNEISEKSEIFDDQFSVERPDGSNFTLKIRSTKLEDSAMYFCASQTRNQPQHFGDGTRLSIL.